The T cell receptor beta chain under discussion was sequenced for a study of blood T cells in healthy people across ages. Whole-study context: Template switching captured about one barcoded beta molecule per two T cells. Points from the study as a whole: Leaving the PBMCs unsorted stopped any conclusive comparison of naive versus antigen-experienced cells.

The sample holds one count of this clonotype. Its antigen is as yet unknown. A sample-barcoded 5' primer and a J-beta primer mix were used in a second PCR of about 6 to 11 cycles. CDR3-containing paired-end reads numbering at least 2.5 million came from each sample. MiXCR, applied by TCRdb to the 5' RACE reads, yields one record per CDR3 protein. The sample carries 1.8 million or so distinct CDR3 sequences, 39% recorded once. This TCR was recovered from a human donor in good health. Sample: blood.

CDR3 in amino acids: CASDLVPYNEQFF. For the CDR3, the DNA is TGTGCCAGTGACTTAGTACCCTACAATGAGCAGTTCTTC. The rearrangement uses TRBV7-9 and TRBJ2-1; D remains ambiguous. The CDR3 extends over 13 amino acids. Trimming left V 9 bases short and J 2 bases short, with 11 bases between. Germline V gene lookup returns CDR1 SEHNR and CDR2 FQNEAQ (reference sequence).